This T cell receptor beta chain was captured in a study of graft-versus-host responses after intestinal transplantation. Study in general: Each transplant was multivisceral, liver-intestinal, or isolated intestinal. Anti-thymocyte globulin induction, then tacrolimus and steroids for 3 to 4 years, went to all recipients.

Using immunoSEQ multiplex PCR, the repertoire was profiled, and TCRdb retains in-frame clones only, with some absent. The sample holds about 100,000 clones; roughly 84% are singletons and the top ten take roughly 1%. The CDR3 contains 13 residues. V lost 9 bases, J lost 5 bases, and 11 bases lay in between. From germline, CDR1 is MNHNS and CDR2 SASEGT. The study's findings and limits: High graft-versus-host to host-versus-graft clonal ratios were seen in allografts of patients with graft-donor T cell macrochimerism. GvH clones surfaced in recipient marrow, some emerging earlier in ileum or blood.

To note about this clone: Its antigen is not identified.

The specimen comprised unstimulated CD4+ T cells sorted from spleen or lymph node cells, sampled before transplant. The rearrangement links TRBV6-1 to TRBJ1-6; D is unclear. The clonotype was recovered from a human donor who was the organ donor for an intestinal transplant. The CDR3 DNA reads as TGTGCCAGTGAGACAAGAGATAATTCACCCCTCCACTTT. Its protein is CASETRDNSPLHF.